This is a list of T cell receptor beta chains from one sample in a study of blood T cells in healthy people across ages. TCRdb re-derived calls from the 5' RACE reads in MiXCR, one entry per CDR3 protein. The table has more than 650,000 distinct CDR3 sequences, roughly 25% seen once; the top ten hold less than 3.5%. This sample also appeared in a second study, on T cells of mothers and their children.

Sequenced input: blood. These receptors were collected from a boy aged 5-17 years in good health. CDR3s include the opening cysteine and the closing phenylalanine or tryptophan. A D gene is named only where the DNA matches it firmly. Size is stated for part of the rows, as once, few or many counts, or as a class when the clone is expanded.

j_call: TRBJ2-5
clone_size: NA
v_call: TRBV3-1
d_call: NA
cdr3_aa: CASSQAEQTQYF
cdr3_nt: TGTGCCAGCAGCCAAGCTGAGCAGACCCAGTACTTC

j_call: TRBJ2-1
clone_size: NA
v_call: TRBV19
d_call: NA
cdr3_aa: CASKGGLDEQFF
cdr3_nt: TGTGCCAGTAAGGGCGGCCTCGATGAGCAGTTCTTC

j_call: TRBJ2-1
clone_size: many
v_call: TRBV2
d_call: NA
cdr3_aa: CASTGSSYNEQFF
cdr3_nt: TGTGCCAGCACGGGAAGCTCCTACAATGAGCAGTTCTTC

j_call: TRBJ2-2
clone_size: NA
v_call: TRBV6-1
d_call: TRBD2
cdr3_aa: CASSEGGLASGELFF
cdr3_nt: TGTGCCAGCAGTGAAGGGGGACTAGCGTCCGGGGAGCTGTTTTTT

j_call: TRBJ2-2
clone_size: NA
v_call: TRBV12-3/TRBV12-4
d_call: NA
cdr3_aa: CATSLKEGELFF
cdr3_nt: TGTGCCACCTCTCTGAAGGAAGGGGAGCTGTTTTTT

j_call: TRBJ1-2
clone_size: NA
v_call: TRBV5-1
d_call: NA
cdr3_aa: CASGPGVGGYTF
cdr3_nt: TGCGCCAGCGGTCCAGGGGTCGGTGGCTACACCTTC

j_call: TRBJ2-1
clone_size: NA
v_call: TRBV7-2
d_call: TRBD2
cdr3_aa: CASSIRGDTYNEQFF
cdr3_nt: TGTGCCAGCAGCATCCGGGGGGATACCTACAATGAGCAGTTCTTC

j_call: TRBJ1-2
clone_size: few
v_call: TRBV18
d_call: NA
cdr3_aa: CASSPSQPYGYTF
cdr3_nt: TGTGCCAGCTCACCATCCCAGCCCTATGGCTACACCTTC

j_call: TRBJ2-4
clone_size: few
v_call: TRBV5-1
d_call: NA
cdr3_aa: CASSAAPGPPRNIQYF
cdr3_nt: TGCGCCAGCAGCGCGGCACCGGGACCCCCAAGGAACATTCAGTACTTC

j_call: TRBJ2-1
clone_size: NA
v_call: TRBV6-2/TRBV6-3
d_call: TRBD2
cdr3_aa: CASSRGLVSYNEQFF
cdr3_nt: TGTGCCAGCAGCCGAGGACTAGTCTCCTACAATGAGCAGTTCTTC

j_call: TRBJ2-7
clone_size: once
v_call: TRBV5-5
d_call: TRBD1
cdr3_aa: CASSFHWDRGGWSSYEQYF
cdr3_nt: TGTGCCAGCAGCTTTCACTGGGACAGGGGAGGATGGAGCTCCTACGAGCAGTACTTC

j_call: TRBJ2-5
clone_size: NA
v_call: TRBV20-1
d_call: TRBD2
cdr3_aa: CSASLSGGPEQTQYF
cdr3_nt: TGCAGTGCTAGTCTTAGCGGGGGCCCCGAGCAGACCCAGTACTTC

j_call: TRBJ2-4
clone_size: few
v_call: TRBV12-3/TRBV12-4
d_call: TRBD2
cdr3_aa: CASSLRTGGLGNIQYF
cdr3_nt: TGTGCCAGCAGTCTACGGACCGGGGGGTTAGGAAACATTCAGTACTTC

j_call: TRBJ1-1
clone_size: NA
v_call: TRBV27
d_call: NA
cdr3_aa: CASSSPGGKAFF
cdr3_nt: TGTGCCAGCAGTTCCCCTGGGGGGAAAGCTTTCTTT

j_call: TRBJ2-5
clone_size: NA
v_call: TRBV27
d_call: TRBD2
cdr3_aa: CASSTTSGAAYF
cdr3_nt: TGTGCCAGCAGCACGACTAGCGGGGCGGCTTACTTC

j_call: TRBJ2-1
clone_size: NA
v_call: TRBV15
d_call: NA
cdr3_aa: CATSTWTENNEQFF
cdr3_nt: TGTGCCACCAGCACTTGGACCGAGAACAATGAGCAGTTCTTC

j_call: TRBJ1-5
clone_size: many
v_call: TRBV5-1
d_call: TRBD1
cdr3_aa: CASSPGTDNQPQHF
cdr3_nt: TGCGCCAGCAGCCCGGGGACAGACAATCAGCCCCAGCATTTT

j_call: TRBJ1-4
clone_size: NA
v_call: TRBV10-2
d_call: TRBD1
cdr3_aa: CASSAFRGAEVKLFF
cdr3_nt: TGCGCCAGCAGTGCCTTCAGGGGGGCAGAGGTAAAACTGTTTTTT

j_call: TRBJ1-2
clone_size: once
v_call: TRBV5-1
d_call: TRBD1
cdr3_aa: CASSQNRGRGYTF
cdr3_nt: TGCGCCAGCAGCCAGAACAGGGGGCGAGGCTACACCTTC

j_call: TRBJ2-5
clone_size: many
v_call: TRBV2
d_call: NA
cdr3_aa: CASSVLQETQYF
cdr3_nt: TGTGCCAGCAGTGTCCTCCAAGAGACCCAGTACTTC

j_call: TRBJ2-7
clone_size: NA
v_call: TRBV10-3
d_call: TRBD1
cdr3_aa: CAISESDRDEQYF
cdr3_nt: TGTGCCATCAGTGAGTCGGACAGGGACGAGCAGTACTTC

j_call: TRBJ2-7
clone_size: NA
v_call: TRBV27
d_call: NA
cdr3_aa: CASKEPSTYEQYF
cdr3_nt: TGTGCCAGCAAGGAGCCATCAACCTACGAGCAGTACTTC

j_call: TRBJ2-7
clone_size: few
v_call: TRBV24-1
d_call: NA
cdr3_aa: CATSDLTEKQYF
cdr3_nt: TGTGCCACCAGTGACCTGACAGAGAAGCAGTACTTC

j_call: TRBJ1-2
clone_size: few
v_call: TRBV30
d_call: TRBD1
cdr3_aa: CAWRLIAGGLAAF
cdr3_nt: TGTGCCTGGAGGTTAATAGCAGGGGGCTTGGCGGCCTTC

j_call: TRBJ1-5
clone_size: NA
v_call: TRBV21-1
d_call: NA
cdr3_aa: CASSKGGDSTGPKVSYSNQPQHF
cdr3_nt: TGTGCCAGCAGCAAAGGGGGGGACAGCACAGGCCCCAAGGTATCCTATAGCAATCAGCCTCAGCATTTT

j_call: TRBJ2-1
clone_size: NA
v_call: TRBV7-3
d_call: NA
cdr3_aa: CASSAGGTPGNEQFF
cdr3_nt: TGTGCCAGCAGCGCAGGGGGGACGCCGGGCAATGAGCAGTTCTTC